This entry describes one TCR beta chain. Sequencing was performed with immunoSEQ multiplex PCR; in TCRdb, only in-frame clones are kept and a portion is missing. Of 55,000 to 75,000 clones listed, roughly nine tenths are singletons. With 0 bases removed from V and 6 bases from J, the gap between germline ends came to 20 bases. The CDR3 runs to 17 residues. Germline V gene sequence: CDR1 LGHNA, CDR2 YSLEER. This entry belongs to a study of OX40 agonist ivuxolimab in advanced cancers. Study summary: With ivuxolimab, an agonistic anti-OX40 (CD134) antibody, patients were treated. Patients with hepatocellular carcinoma, melanoma, renal cell or head and neck cancer made up the dose-escalation patients. Aged roughly 23 to 80 with a mean of 60 years, they were around 83% male.

Samples of blood were obtained at baseline, on cycle 4 day 1, and on cycle 7 day 1. The input for sequencing was CD4+ or CD8+ T cells sorted from blood, taken in a trial of the OX40 agonist ivuxolimab. The TCR was taken from an adult with an advanced solid tumor such as melanoma, head and neck, liver or kidney cancer. The V gene is TRBV4-3, the J gene TRBJ1-1; unclear D gene. CDR3 DNA sequence: TGCGCCAGCAGCCAAGATGAGAATTCGGGGATTTTGTCTGAAGCTTTCTTT. The encoded protein is CASSQDENSGILSEAFF.